This T cell receptor beta chain was found in a study of blood T cells in healthy people across ages. Study results and caveats: Observed TCR beta diversity per million T cells went down as age went up. This fall followed a roughly linear course with age.

The J segment lost 2 bases and the V segment lost 5 bases, leaving 6 bases of the junction unmatched. This CDR3 has 15 amino acids. Germline lookup yields CDR1 SGHTA and CDR2 FQGNSA. A second PCR, run for roughly 7 to 11 cycles, used a sample-barcoded 5' primer plus a J-beta primer mix. One entry per CDR3 protein results from TCRdb running MiXCR on the 5' RACE reads. Of about 640,000 distinct CDR3 sequences listed, roughly 58% were seen once; the top ten hold 30% to 40%. This clonotype occurred once. Antigen: not known. Per sample, no less than 5 micrograms of total RNA were extracted. The sample taken for sequencing was blood. The rearrangement uses TRBV7-2 and TRBJ1-5; 7 bases are shared with TRBD1. The TCR originated in a man aged 55 to 70 in good health. The CDR3 here is CASSRGQYGNQPQHF. CDR3 nucleotide sequence: TGTGCCAGCAGCAGGGGACAGTATGGCAATCAGCCCCAGCATTTT.